This T cell receptor (beta chain) was identified in a study of blood T cell repertoires in COVID-19. Study context: Researchers got acute and convalescent COVID-19 samples from the United States, Italy and Spain. T cells, B-cell-depleted T cells, or PBMCs provided the cDNA or gDNA that served as material.

Per the original methods: Estimated nucleated cell counts came from reference gene primer amplification. The repertoire was sequenced with immunoSEQ multiplex PCR; TCRdb's copy has only in-frame clones and lacks some. D and trimming were read from the DNA, whereas the V and J calls and clone size are those reported in that table. The repertoire holds about 300,000 clones, with 83% as singletons. CDR3 size: 15 residues. Looked up from germline, CDR1 is SGHRS and CDR2 is YFSETQ. V gave up 4 bases and J gave up 0 bases; unmatched junction bases: 6. V and J are TRBV5-1 and TRBJ2-7; the match to TRBD1 covers 8 bases. The TCR originated in a woman in her 50s who had recovered from COVID-19. Sequencing input: peripheral blood. The CDR3 protein is CASSPGQGFSYEQYF. The CDR3 coding sequence is TGCGCCAGCAGCCCCGGACAGGGTTTCTCCTACGAGCAGTACTTC.